The clone carrying this T cell receptor beta chain was counted at least ten times. The antigen is unknown. TCR beta CDR3 regions were amplified from RNA. The TCR CDR3 first-round RT-PCR relied on the HTBI primer set. TCRdb re-called the multiplex PCR reads through MiXCR, storing one row per CDR3 protein. The sample records approximately 430,000 distinct CDR3 sequences, around a sixth being singletons. Germline V gives CDR1 MNHNS, CDR2 SASEGT. The CDR3 is 13 amino acids. V was clipped by 7 bases and J by 4 bases, with 14 bases between them. The sample comes from a study of T cells in Graves' hyperthyroidism and ophthalmopathy. Study-level results: Also found in blood were most expanded thyroid clonotypes above 0.001.

Sequencing was performed on blood. The clonotype was recovered from a woman younger than 30 with Graves' hyperthyroidism. This chain connects TRBV6-1 to TRBJ2-7; D might be TRBD1 (6 bases). The CDR3 here is CASKAGARYEQYF. Written as DNA, the CDR3 is TGTGCCAGCAAGGCAGGGGCAAGGTACGAGCAGTACTTC.